The 15 T cell receptor beta chains listed next were all sequenced from one sample in a study of blood T cell repertoires in COVID-19. The repertoire was sequenced with immunoSEQ multiplex PCR; TCRdb's copy has only in-frame clones and lacks some. There are 120,000 to 150,000 clones in the sample; 84% occur only once, and roughly 8.7% lies in the top ten. Sample: peripheral blood. These receptors all stem from a man aged 25-40 years with COVID-19, enrolled during active disease.

This clone showed up just once. The chain is built from TRBV5-1 and TRBJ2-2; 9 nucleotides line up with TRBD1. The V segment lost 4 bases and the J segment 5 bases; nucleotides outside the gene matches: 12. The germline V gene has CDR1 SGHRS and CDR2 YFSETQ. The length of the CDR3 is 17 residues. CDR3 in amino acids: CASSPWGGQGETGELFF. CDR3 DNA sequence: TGCGCCAGCAGCCCCTGGGGGGGACAGGGAGAAACCGGGGAGCTGTTTTTT. The complete variable domain, with remaining parts taken from reference TRBV5-1 and TRBJ2-2, reads KAGVTQTPRYLIKTRGQQVTLSCSPISGHRSVSWYQQTPGQGLQFLFEYFSETQRNKGNFPGRFSGRQFSNSRSEMNVSTLELGDSALYLCASSPWGGQGETGELFFGEGSRLTVL.

The chain employs TRBV11-2 and TRBJ2-7; tentative D call: TRBD1 (6 bases). V was shortened by 6 bases and J by 4 bases, with 16 bases between the two germline ends. The germline gives CDR1 SGHAT, CDR2 FQNNGV. The CDR3 consists of 14 residues. For the CDR3, the DNA is TGTGCCAGCAGGCACCGGGACACACTATACGAGCAGTACTTC. Its translation: CASRHRDTLYEQYF.

V usage is TRBV6-1 and J usage is TRBJ2-3, with 7 bases aligning to TRBD2. This CDR3 region has 16 residues. From germline, CDR1 is MNHNS and CDR2 SASEGT. Trimming at V came to 4 bases and at J to 2 bases, leaving 9 bases not matched to a gene. Written as DNA, the CDR3 is TGTGCCAGCAGTGCACCGGCGGGAGTTCCCACAGATACGCAGTATTTT. Its translation: CASSAPAGVPTDTQYF.

This chain uses TRBV9 with TRBJ2-1; 8 positions agree with TRBD2. The junction had 10 bases not matched to a gene; V was cut back by 7 bases and J by 10 bases. Germline V gives CDR1 SGDLS, CDR2 YYNGEE. CDR3 length: 13 amino acids. The CDR3 region is CASQAAGAGEQFF. The CDR3 nucleotides read TGTGCCAGCCAGGCAGCGGGAGCGGGGGAGCAGTTCTTC. The full variable domain, in which reference TRBV9 and TRBJ2-1 provide the parts outside the CDR3, is DSGVTQTPKHLITATGQRVTLRCSPRSGDLSVYWYQQSLDQGLQFLIQYYNGEERAKGNILERFSAQQFPDLHSELNLSSLELGDSALYFCASQAAGAGEQFFGPGTRLTVL.

The chain combines TRBV27 with TRBJ1-2; 7 bases match TRBD1. The trim removed 3 bases at V and 5 bases at J, leaving 12 bases unmatched. Per germline, CDR1 MNHEY and CDR2 SMNVEV (reference sequence). CDR3 length: 16 amino acids. CDR3 protein: CASSFLGQERNYGYTF. CDR3 DNA sequence: TGTGCCAGCAGTTTTCTAGGACAGGAACGTAATTATGGCTACACCTTC.

The chain has TRBV4-2 and TRBJ1-6, with D uncertain. V was trimmed by 0 bases and J by 8 bases, leaving 11 bases between them. There are 15 residues in the CDR3. Germline values: CDR1 LGHNA, CDR2 YNFKEQ. CDR3 loop: CASSQDGGRDSPLHF. CDR3 coding DNA: TGTGCCAGCAGCCAAGATGGAGGGAGGGATTCACCCCTCCACTTT.

This clone was recorded only once. The rearrangement joins TRBV4-2 to TRBJ2-5; the D gene is possibly TRBD2 (6 bases). The CDR3 is made up of 16 amino acids. V dropped 1 base and J dropped 4 bases, with 16 bases sitting between them. Germline values: CDR1 LGHNA, CDR2 YNFKEQ. The CDR3: CASSQAPVGGGETQYF. CDR3 nucleotides: TGTGCCAGCAGCCAAGCCCCGGTGGGAGGTGGAGAGACCCAGTACTTC.

The chain carries TRBV18 and TRBJ1-5, with TRBD1 matching 8 bases. Germline lookup yields CDR1 KGHSH and CDR2 LQKENI. The V and J ends lost 0 bases and 6 bases, in that order; junction bases with no gene match: 4. This CDR3 is built from 15 residues. CDR3 sequence (DNA): TGTGCCAGCTCACCACCGACAGGGGTGGGTCAGCCCCAGCATTTT. It specifies CASSPPTGVGQPQHF.

This clone was picked up a small number of times. The chain combines TRBV18 with TRBJ2-2; possible D gene TRBD2, 6 bases. This CDR3 comprises 15 residues. Germline loops: CDR1 KGHSH, CDR2 LQKENI. V was pared by 6 bases and J by 5 bases, with 16 bases between. The CDR3 reads CASSPSGSWTGELFF. CDR3 DNA sequence: TGTGCCAGCTCCCCCTCCGGGAGCTGGACCGGGGAGCTGTTTTTT.

This chain connects TRBV7-2 to TRBJ1-6, with D perhaps TRBD1 (6 bases). V was clipped by 8 bases and J by 9 bases, with 11 bases between them. Germline CDR1 reads SGHTA; CDR2 reads FQGNSA. This CDR3 spans 12 amino acids. Here the CDR3 reads CASAEDSSPLHF. The CDR3 region has the DNA TGTGCCAGCGCCGAGGACAGTTCACCCCTCCACTTT.

This chain joins TRBV11-3 and TRBJ2-1; 10 bases match TRBD1. Germline CDR1 and CDR2: SGHNT and YENEEA. CDR3 length equals 13 residues. Trimming took 5 bases from V and 9 from J; bases not matched to a gene: 4. The CDR3 region is CASSLGTGAEQFF. For the CDR3, the DNA is TGTGCCAGCAGCCTCGGGACAGGGGCTGAGCAGTTCTTC.

The genes are TRBV29-1 and TRBJ1-1; the match to TRBD1 covers 8 bases. The CDR3 runs to 14 residues. Germline trimming cut 7 bases from V and 4 bases from J; bases unmatched to any gene: 11. The germline gives CDR1 SQVTM, CDR2 ANQGSEA. CDR3 region: CSASGQGGITEAFF. The CDR3 DNA reads TGCAGCGCAAGCGGACAGGGCGGTATCACTGAAGCTTTCTTT.

The chain is built from TRBV27 and TRBJ2-7, with D perhaps TRBD2 (6 bases). The CDR3 runs to 14 residues. Germline V gene lookup returns CDR1 MNHEY and CDR2 SMNVEV (reference sequence). The V end lost 5 bases, the J end lost 2 bases, and 13 bases lay between the germline ends. This chain's CDR3 is CASSGDSGAYEQYF. CDR3 DNA sequence: TGTGCCAGCAGTGGGGACTCCGGGGCCTACGAGCAGTACTTC.

The rearrangement joins TRBV4-1 to TRBJ2-5; the match to TRBD2 covers 10 bases. V shed 0 bases and J 5 bases; nucleotides not matched to a gene: 3. Germline V CDR1 and CDR2: MGHRA, YSYEKL. The CDR3 sequence is 15 residues long. The CDR3 is CASSQDSGRRETQYF. The DNA of the CDR3 is TGCGCCAGCAGCCAAGATAGCGGGAGGCGGGAGACCCAGTACTTC.

This clone was picked up a small number of times. The rearrangement uses TRBV9 and TRBJ2-7; TRBD1 matches 11 bases. The CDR3 covers 15 residues. Germline CDR1 reads SGDLS; CDR2 reads YYNGEE. V gave up 4 bases and J gave up 5 bases; unmatched junction bases: 8. CDR3 in amino acids: CASSPGTGGFHEQYF. The CDR3 DNA reads TGTGCCAGCAGCCCCGGGACAGGGGGTTTCCACGAGCAGTACTTC.